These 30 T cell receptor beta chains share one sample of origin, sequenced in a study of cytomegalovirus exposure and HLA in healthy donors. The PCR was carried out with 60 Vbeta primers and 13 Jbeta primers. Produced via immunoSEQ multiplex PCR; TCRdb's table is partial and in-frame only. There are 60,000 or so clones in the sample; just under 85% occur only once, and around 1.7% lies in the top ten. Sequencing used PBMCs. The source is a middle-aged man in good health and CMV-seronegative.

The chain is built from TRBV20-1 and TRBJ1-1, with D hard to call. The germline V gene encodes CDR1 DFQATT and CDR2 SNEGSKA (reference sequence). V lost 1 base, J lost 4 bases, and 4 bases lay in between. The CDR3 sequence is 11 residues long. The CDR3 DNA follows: TGCAGTGCTAGAGCTGTCACTGAAGCTTTCTTT. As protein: CSARAVTEAFF.

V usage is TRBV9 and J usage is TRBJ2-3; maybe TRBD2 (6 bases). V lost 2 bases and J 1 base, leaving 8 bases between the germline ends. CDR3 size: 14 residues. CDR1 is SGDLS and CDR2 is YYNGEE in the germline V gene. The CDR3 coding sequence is TGTGCCAGCAGCGTGCCGGGGGGCACAGATACGCAGTATTTT. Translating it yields CASSVPGGTDTQYF.

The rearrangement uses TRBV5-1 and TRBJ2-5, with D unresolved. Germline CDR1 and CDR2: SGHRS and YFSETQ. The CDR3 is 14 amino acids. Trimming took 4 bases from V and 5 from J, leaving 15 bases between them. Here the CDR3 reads CASSASLSLETQYF. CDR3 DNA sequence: TGCGCCAGCAGCGCGTCACTGAGCTTGGAGACCCAGTACTTC.

The CDR3 is CASSFGQPPGQSVSSYEQYV. The DNA for the CDR3 is TGTGCCAGCAGCTTTGGTCAACCGCCCGGACAGTCTGTGAGCTCCTACGAGCAGTACGTC. V gene TRBV12-1 combines with J gene TRBJ2-7; the table gives TRBD1 as D, unverified against the DNA. TRBV12-1 is a pseudogene locus. There are 20 residues in the CDR3.

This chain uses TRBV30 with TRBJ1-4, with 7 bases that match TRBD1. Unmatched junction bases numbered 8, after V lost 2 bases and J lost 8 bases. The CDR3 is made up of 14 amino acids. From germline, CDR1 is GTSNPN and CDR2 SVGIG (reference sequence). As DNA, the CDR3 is TGTGCCTGGAGTCTCGACAGGGACGGCGAAAAACTGTTTTTT. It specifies CAWSLDRDGEKLFF.

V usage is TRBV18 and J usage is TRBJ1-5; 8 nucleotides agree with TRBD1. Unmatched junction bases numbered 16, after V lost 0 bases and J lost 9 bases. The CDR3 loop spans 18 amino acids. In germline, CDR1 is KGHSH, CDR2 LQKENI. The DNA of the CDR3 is TGTGCCAGCTCACCACCCGGACAGGGATTCATTTACCCATGGCCCCAGCATTTT. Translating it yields CASSPPGQGFIYPWPQHF.

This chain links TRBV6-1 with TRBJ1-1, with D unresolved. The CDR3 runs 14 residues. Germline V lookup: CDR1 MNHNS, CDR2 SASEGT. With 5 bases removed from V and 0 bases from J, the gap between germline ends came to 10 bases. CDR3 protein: CASSSDGMNTEAFF. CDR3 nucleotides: TGTGCCAGCAGTTCGGACGGGATGAACACTGAAGCTTTCTTT.

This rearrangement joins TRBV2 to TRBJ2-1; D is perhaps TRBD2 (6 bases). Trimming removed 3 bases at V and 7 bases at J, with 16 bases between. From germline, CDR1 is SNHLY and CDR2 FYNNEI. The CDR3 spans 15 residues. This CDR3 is CASSDPGRRENEQFF. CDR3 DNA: TGTGCCAGCAGTGACCCGGGAAGGAGGGAGAATGAGCAGTTCTTC.

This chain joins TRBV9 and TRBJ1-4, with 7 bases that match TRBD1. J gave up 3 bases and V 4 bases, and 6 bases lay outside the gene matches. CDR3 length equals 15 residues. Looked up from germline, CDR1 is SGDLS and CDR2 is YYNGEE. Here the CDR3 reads CASSSEGAANEKLFF. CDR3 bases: TGTGCCAGCAGCTCAGAGGGGGCTGCTAATGAAAAACTGTTTTTT.

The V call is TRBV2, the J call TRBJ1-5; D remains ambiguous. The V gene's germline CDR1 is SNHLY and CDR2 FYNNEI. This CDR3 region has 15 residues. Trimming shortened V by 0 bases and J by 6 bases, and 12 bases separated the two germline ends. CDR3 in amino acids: CASSEATPGSQPQHF. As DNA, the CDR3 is TGTGCCAGCAGTGAAGCGACTCCGGGGAGTCAGCCCCAGCATTTT.

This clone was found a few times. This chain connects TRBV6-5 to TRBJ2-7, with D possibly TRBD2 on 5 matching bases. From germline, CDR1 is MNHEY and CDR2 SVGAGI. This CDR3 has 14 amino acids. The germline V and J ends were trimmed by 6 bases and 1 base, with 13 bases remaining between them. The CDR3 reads CASSPRGGSYEQYF. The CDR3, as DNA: TGTGCCAGCAGCCCCCGGGGTGGGTCCTACGAGCAGTACTTC.

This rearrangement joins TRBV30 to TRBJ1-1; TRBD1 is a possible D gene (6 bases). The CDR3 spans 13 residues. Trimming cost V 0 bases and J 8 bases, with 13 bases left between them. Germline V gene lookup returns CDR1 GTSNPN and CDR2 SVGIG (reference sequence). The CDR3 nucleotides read TGTGCCTGGAGTGTAATTTTGACAGGAGAAGCTTTCTTT. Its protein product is CAWSVILTGEAFF.

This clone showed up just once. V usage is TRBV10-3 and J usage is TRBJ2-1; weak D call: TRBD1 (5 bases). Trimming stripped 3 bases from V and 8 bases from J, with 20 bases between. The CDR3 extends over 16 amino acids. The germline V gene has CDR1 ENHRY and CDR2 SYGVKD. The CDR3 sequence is CAISDPTTGRIDEQFF. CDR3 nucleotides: TGTGCCATCAGTGACCCCACCACAGGAAGGATCGATGAGCAGTTCTTC.

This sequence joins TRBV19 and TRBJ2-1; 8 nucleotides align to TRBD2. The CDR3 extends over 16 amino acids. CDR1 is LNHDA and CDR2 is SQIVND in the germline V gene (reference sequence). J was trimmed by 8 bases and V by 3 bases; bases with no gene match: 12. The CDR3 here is CASSISGTSLVDEQFF. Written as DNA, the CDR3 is TGTGCCAGTAGTATCTCCGGGACTAGTCTTGTCGATGAGCAGTTCTTC.

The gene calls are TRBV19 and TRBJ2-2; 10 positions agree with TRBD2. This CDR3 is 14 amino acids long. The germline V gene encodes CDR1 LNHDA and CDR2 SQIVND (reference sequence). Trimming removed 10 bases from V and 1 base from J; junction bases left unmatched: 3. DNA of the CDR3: TGTGCCACCGCTAGCGGGGGGAACACCGGGGAGCTGTTTTTT. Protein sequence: CATASGGNTGELFF.

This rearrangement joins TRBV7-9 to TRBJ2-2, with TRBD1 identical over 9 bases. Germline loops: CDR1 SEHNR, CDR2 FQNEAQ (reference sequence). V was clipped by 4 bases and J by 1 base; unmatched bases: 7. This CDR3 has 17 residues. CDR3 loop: CASSYTGGPGNTGELFF. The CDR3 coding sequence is TGTGCCAGCAGCTACACAGGGGGCCCGGGGAACACCGGGGAGCTGTTTTTT.

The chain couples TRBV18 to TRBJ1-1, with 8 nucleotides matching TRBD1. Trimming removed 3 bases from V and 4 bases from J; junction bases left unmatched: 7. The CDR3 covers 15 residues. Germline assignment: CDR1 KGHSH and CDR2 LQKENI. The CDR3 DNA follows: TGTGCCAGCTCACCGAGACAGGGGTATAGCACTGAAGCTTTCTTT. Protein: CASSPRQGYSTEAFF.

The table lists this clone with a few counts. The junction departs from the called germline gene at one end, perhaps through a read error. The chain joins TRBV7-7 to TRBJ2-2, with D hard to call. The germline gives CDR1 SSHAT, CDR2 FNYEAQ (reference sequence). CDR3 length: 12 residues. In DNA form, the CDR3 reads TGTGCTAGCAGCTTGAACGGCGGGGAGCTGTTTTTT. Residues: CASSLNGGELFF.

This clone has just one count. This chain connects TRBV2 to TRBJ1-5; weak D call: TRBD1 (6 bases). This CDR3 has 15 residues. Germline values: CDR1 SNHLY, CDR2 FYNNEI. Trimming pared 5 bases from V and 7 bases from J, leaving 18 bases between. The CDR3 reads CASSLSRGASQPQHF. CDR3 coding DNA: TGTGCCAGCAGTCTAAGCCGGGGGGCCTCCCAGCCCCAGCATTTT.

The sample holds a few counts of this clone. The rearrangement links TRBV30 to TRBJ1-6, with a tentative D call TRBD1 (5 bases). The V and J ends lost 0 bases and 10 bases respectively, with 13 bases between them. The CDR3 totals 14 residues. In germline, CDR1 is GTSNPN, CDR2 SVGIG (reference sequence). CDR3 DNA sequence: TGTGCCTGGAGTGTAGGTCAGGGCGACTCACCCCTCCACTTT. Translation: CAWSVGQGDSPLHF.

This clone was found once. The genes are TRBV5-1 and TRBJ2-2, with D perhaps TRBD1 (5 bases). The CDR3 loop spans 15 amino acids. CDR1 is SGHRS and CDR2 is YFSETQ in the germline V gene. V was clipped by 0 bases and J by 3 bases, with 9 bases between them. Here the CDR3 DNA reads TGCGCCAGCAGCTTGGATGTGGGGCACACCGGGGAGCTGTTTTTT. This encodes CASSLDVGHTGELFF.

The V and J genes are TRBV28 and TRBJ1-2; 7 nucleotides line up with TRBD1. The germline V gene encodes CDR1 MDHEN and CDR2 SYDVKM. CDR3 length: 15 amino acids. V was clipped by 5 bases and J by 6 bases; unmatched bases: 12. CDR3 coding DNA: TGTGCCAGCAGTGTCATCCGGGACAGAAGCCATGGCTACACCTTC. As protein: CASSVIRDRSHGYTF.

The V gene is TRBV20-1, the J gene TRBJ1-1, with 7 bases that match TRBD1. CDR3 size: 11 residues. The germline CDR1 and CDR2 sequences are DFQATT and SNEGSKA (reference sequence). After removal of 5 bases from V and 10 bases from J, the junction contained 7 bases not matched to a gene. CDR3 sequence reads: CSAGDRRLAFF. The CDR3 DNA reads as TGCAGTGCTGGGGACAGACGATTAGCTTTCTTT.

CDR3 sequence: CASSLGQGLYEQYV. As DNA, the CDR3 is TGCGCCAGCAGCTTGGGACAGGGACTCTACGAGCAGTACGTC. This chain connects TRBV5-1 to TRBJ2-7, with D possibly being TRBD1 (7 bases). V was shortened by 0 bases and J by 3 bases, with 10 bases between the two germline ends. Germline CDR1 reads SGHRS; CDR2 reads YFSETQ. CDR3 length: 14 amino acids.

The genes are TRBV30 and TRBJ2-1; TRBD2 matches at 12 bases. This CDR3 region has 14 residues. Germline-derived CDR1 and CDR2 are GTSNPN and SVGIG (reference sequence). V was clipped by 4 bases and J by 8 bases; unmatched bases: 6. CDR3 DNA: TGTGCCTGGACTAGCGGGGGGGCGGTCCATGAGCAGTTCTTC. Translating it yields CAWTSGGAVHEQFF.

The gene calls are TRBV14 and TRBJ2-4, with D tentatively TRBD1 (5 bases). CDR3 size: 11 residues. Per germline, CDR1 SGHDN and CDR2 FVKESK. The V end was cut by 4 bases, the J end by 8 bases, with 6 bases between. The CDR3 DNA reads TGTGCCAGCAGCCTAGGGGACATTCAGTACTTC. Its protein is CASSLGDIQYF.

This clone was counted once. Here the CDR3 reads CASSESGIDIQYF. Here the CDR3 DNA reads TGTGCCAGCAGTGAATCCGGGATAGACATTCAGTACTTC. This rearrangement joins TRBV25-1 to TRBJ2-4; D may be TRBD2 (5 bases). With 1 base removed from V and 8 bases from J, the gap between germline ends came to 9 bases. The germline gives CDR1 MGHDK, CDR2 SYGVNS. CDR3 length: 13 amino acids.

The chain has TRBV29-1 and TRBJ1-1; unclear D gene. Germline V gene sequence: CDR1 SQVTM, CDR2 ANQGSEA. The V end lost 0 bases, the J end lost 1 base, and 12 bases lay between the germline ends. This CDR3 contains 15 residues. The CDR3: CSVEDSANGNTEAFF. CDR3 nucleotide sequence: TGCAGCGTTGAAGATTCCGCGAACGGGAACACTGAAGCTTTCTTT.

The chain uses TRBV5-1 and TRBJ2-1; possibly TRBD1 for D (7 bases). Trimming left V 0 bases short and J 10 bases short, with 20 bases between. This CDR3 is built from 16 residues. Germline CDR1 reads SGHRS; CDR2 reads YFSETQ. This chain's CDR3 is CASSLDRGTGAGEQFF. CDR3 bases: TGCGCCAGCAGCTTGGATCGGGGCACAGGGGCGGGGGAGCAGTTCTTC.

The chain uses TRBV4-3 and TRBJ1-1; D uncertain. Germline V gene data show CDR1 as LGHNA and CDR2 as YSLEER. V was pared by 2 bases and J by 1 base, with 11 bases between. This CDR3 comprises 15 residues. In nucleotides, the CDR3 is TGCGCCAGCAGCCAAAAGGCACTAGGGAACACTGAAGCTTTCTTT. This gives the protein CASSQKALGNTEAFF.